The 2 T cell receptor beta chains presented below share a single source sample, sequenced in a study of identical twins (dated by TCRdb to 2016 to 2017). The library was produced with 5' RACE. The sequencer listed for this sample is Illumina HiSeq 2000. TCRdb's own reprocessing of the public reads used fastp at Q25 and MiXCR and kept productive beta chains. CDR3 protein sequences are deduplicated, and each keeps its most common genes and DNA. A total of a few hundred thousand distinct CDR3 sequences appear in this sample, 12% of them only once. In total, the top ten clones hold around 7.2% of the sample. This sample also belongs to another study, concerning yellow fever vaccine responses in identical twins.

Sequenced input: CD8+ T cells sorted from blood. The receptor source for this set is a woman in her late teens or twenties in good health.

A few counts support this clonotype. V and J are TRBV15 and TRBJ1-6, with D unresolved. CDR1 is LNHNV and CDR2 is YYDKDF in the germline V gene (reference sequence). Trimming took off 0 bases at V and 9 bases at J, with 9 bases between the two ends. The CDR3 runs 14 residues. CDR3 bases: TGTGCCACCAGCAGAGAGGGTTGGGGTTCACCCCTCCACTTT. Translating it yields CATSREGWGSPLHF. Together with reference TRBV15 and TRBJ1-6, the CDR3 gives the full variable domain: DAMVIQNPRYQVTQFGKPVTLSCSQTLNHNVMYWYQQKSSQAPKLLFHYYDKDFNNEADTPDNFQSRRPNTSFCFLDIRSPGLGDTAMYLCATSREGWGSPLHFGNGTRLTVT.

The V call is TRBV20-1, the J call TRBJ2-7, with TRBD2 identical over 9 bases. Germline CDR1 is DFQATT and CDR2 is SNEGSKA (reference sequence). The junction had 8 bases not matched to a gene; V was cut back by 6 bases and J by 2 bases. The CDR3 has 14 residues. This CDR3 is CSAANSGGAYEQYF. The CDR3 DNA sequence: TGCAGTGCGGCAAATAGCGGGGGTGCCTACGAGCAGTACTTC.